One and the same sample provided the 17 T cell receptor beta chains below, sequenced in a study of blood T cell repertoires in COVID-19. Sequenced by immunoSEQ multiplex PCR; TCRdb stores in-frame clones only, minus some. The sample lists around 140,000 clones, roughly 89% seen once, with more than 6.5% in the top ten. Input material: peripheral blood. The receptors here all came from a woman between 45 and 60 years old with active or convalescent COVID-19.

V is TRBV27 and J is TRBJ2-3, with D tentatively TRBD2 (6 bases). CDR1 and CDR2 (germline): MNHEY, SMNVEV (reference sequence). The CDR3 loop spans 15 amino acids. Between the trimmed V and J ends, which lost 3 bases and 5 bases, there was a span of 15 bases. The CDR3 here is CASSFVRDRGDTQYF. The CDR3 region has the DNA TGTGCCAGCAGTTTTGTGCGGGATCGGGGAGATACGCAGTATTTT.

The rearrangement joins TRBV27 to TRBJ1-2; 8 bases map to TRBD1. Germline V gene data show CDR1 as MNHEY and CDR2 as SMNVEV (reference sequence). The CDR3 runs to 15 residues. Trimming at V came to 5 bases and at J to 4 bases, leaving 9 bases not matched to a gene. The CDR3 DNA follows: TGTGCCAGCAGTGGACAGGGCCGCAGAGGCTATGGCTACACCTTC. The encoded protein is CASSGQGRRGYGYTF.

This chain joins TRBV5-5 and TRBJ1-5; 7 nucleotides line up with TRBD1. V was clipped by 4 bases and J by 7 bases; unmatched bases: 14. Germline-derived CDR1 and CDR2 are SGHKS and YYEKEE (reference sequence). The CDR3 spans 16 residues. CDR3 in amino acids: CASSMDLQGVGQPQHF. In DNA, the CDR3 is TGTGCCAGCAGCATGGACCTTCAGGGGGTTGGGCAGCCCCAGCATTTT.

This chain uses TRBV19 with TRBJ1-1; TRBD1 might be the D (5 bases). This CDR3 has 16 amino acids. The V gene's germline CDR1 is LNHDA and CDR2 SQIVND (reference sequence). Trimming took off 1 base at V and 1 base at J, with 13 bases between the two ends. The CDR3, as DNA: TGTGCCAGTAGTATAGTACCCAAGGGGAAGAACACTGAAGCTTTCTTT. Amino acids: CASSIVPKGKNTEAFF.

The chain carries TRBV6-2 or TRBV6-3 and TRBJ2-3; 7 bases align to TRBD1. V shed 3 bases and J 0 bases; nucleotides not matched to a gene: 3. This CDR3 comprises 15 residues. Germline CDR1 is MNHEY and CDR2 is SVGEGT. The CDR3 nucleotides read TGTGCCAGCAGTTATGGACAGGCAAGCACAGATACGCAGTATTTT. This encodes CASSYGQASTDTQYF.

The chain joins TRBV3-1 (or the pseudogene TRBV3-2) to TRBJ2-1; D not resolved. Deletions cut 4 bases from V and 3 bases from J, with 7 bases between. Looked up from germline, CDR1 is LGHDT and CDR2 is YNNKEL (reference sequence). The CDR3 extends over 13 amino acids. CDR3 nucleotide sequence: TGTGCCAGCAGCCCTTACAGCTACAATGAGCAGTTCTTC. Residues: CASSPYSYNEQFF.

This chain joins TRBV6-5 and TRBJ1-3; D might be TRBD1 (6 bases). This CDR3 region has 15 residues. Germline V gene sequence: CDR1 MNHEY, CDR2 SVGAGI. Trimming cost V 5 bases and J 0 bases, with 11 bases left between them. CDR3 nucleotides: TGTGCCAGCAGTCTGGGACAAATCTCTGGAAACACCATATATTTT. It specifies CASSLGQISGNTIYF.

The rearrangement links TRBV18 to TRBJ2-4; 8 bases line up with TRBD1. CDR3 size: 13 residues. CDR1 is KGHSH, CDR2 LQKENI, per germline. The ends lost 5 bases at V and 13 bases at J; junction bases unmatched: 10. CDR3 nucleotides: TGTGCCAGCTCATCGGACAGGGCAGGAGGGCAGTACTTC. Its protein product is CASSSDRAGGQYF.

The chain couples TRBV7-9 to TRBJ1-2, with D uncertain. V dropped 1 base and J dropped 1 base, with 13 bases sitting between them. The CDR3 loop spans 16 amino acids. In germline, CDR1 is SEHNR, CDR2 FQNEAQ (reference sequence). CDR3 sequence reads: CASSLGAGTDNYGYTF. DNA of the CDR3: TGTGCCAGCAGCTTAGGGGCTGGCACCGATAACTATGGCTACACCTTC. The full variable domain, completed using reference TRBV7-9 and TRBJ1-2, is DTGVSQNPRHKITKRGQNVTFRCDPISEHNRLYWYRQTLGQGPEFLTYFQNEAQLEKSRLLSDRFSAERPKGSFSTLEIQRTEQGDSAMYLCASSLGAGTDNYGYTFGSGTRLTVV.

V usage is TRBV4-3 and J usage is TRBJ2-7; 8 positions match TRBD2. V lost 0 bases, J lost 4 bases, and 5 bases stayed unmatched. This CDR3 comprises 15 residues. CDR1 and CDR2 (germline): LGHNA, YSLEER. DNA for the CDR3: TGCGCCAGCAGCCAAGATTTTAGCGGGATTTACGAGCAGTACTTC. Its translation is CASSQDFSGIYEQYF.

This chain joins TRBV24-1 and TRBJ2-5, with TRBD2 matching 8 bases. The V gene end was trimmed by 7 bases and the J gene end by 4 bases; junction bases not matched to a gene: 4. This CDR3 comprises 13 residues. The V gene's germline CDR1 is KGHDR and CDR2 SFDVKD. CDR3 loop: CATSPGGLETQYF. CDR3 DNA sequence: TGTGCCACCAGCCCGGGGGGGTTAGAGACCCAGTACTTC.

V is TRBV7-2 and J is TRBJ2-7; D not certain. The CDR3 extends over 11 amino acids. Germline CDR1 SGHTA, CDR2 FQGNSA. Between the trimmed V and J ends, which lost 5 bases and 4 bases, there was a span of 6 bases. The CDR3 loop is CASSAEYEQYF. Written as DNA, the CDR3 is TGTGCCAGCAGCGCAGAATACGAGCAGTACTTC.

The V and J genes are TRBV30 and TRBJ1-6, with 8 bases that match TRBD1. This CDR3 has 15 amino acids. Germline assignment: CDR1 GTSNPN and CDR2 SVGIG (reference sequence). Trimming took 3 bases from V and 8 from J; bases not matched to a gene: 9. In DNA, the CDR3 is TGTGCCTGGAGCCCCGGGACAGGCTCTCATTCACCCCTCCACTTT. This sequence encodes CAWSPGTGSHSPLHF.

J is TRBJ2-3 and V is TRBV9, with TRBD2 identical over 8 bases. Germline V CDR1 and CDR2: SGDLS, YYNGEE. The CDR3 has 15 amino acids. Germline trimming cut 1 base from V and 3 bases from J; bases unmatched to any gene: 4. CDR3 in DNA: TGTGCCAGCAGCGTACTAACTAGCGGAACAGATACGCAGTATTTT. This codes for CASSVLTSGTDTQYF.

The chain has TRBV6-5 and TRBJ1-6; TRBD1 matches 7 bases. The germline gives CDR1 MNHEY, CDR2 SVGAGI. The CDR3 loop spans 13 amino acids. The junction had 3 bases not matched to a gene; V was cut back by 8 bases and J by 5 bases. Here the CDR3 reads CASVTGHNSPLHF. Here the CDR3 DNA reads TGTGCCAGCGTGACAGGGCATAATTCACCCCTCCACTTT.

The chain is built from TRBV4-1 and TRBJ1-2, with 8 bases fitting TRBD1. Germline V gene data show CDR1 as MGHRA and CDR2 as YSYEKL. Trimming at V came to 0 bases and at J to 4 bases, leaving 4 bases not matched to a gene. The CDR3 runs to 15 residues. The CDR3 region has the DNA TGCGCCAGCAGCCAAGACAGGGGGCTGGCCTATGGCTACACCTTC. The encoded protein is CASSQDRGLAYGYTF.

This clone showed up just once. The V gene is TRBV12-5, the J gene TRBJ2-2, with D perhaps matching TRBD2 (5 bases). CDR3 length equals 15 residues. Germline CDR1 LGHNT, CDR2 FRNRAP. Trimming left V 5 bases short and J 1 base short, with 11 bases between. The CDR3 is CASGLSEGNTGELFF. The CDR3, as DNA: TGTGCTAGTGGTCTAAGTGAGGGGAACACCGGGGAGCTGTTTTTT.